A single T cell receptor beta chain is shown here with its context. No antigen is known for it. The sample carries other DNA sequences with the same CDR3. Both 60 Vbeta primers and 13 Jbeta primers went into the PCR. Generated by immunoSEQ multiplex PCR, the TCRdb table keeps only in-frame clones and is missing some. The sample holds some 170,000 clones, 77% seen once. The source of the sample is a study of cytomegalovirus exposure and HLA in healthy donors. The study, taken as a whole, reports: Published work reported that the classifier diagnosed cytomegalovirus status with high specificity and sensitivity. Per a later analysis, fewer than 20,000 TCR beta sequences showed association with HLA alleles at 0.05 false discovery rate. Earlier analysis looked at TCR beta V segments, and most were productive about 90% or about 30% of the time.

V lost 2 bases and J 6 bases, leaving 6 bases between the germline ends. Germline CDR1 reads SGHRS; CDR2 reads YFSETQ. This CDR3 has 11 residues. The chain uses TRBV5-1 and TRBJ2-7; D call uncertain. The sequencing sample was made of PBMCs. The origin of this receptor is an older woman in good health and CMV-seropositive. In DNA, the CDR3 is TGCGCCAGCAGCTTATCGGGCGAGCAGTACTTC. It encodes CASSLSGEQYF.